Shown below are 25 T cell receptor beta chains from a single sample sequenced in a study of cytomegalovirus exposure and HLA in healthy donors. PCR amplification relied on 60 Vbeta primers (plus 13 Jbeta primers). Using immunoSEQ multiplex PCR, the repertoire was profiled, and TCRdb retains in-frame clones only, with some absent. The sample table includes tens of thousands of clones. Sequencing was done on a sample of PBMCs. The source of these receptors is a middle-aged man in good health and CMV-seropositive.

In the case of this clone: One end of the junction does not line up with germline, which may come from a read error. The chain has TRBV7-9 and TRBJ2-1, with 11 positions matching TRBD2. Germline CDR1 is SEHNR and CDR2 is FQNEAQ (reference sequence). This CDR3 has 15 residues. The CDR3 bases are TGTGCCAGCAGCCTAGCGGGAGGCGCTTACAATGAGCAGTTCTTC. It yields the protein CASSLAGGAYNEQFF.

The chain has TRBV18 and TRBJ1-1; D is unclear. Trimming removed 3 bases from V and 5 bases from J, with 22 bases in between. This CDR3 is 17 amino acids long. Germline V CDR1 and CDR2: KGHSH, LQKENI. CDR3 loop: CASSPRRLLGTETEAFF. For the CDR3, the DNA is TGTGCCAGCTCACCGCGACGGCTTTTGGGCACCGAAACTGAAGCTTTCTTT.

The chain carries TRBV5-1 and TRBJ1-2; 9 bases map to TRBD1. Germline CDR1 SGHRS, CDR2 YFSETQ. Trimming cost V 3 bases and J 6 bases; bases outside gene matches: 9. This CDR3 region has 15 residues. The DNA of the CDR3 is TGCGCCAGCAGCTCCAACCCGGGACAGGGCGATGGCTACACCTTC. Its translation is CASSSNPGQGDGYTF.

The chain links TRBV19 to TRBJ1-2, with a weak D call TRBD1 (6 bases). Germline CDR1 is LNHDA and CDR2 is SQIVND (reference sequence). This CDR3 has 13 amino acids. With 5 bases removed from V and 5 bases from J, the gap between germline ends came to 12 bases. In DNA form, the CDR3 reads TGTGCCAGTAGTTCCACAGGGAAGTATGGCTACACCTTC. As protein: CASSSTGKYGYTF.

Written as DNA, the CDR3 is TGTGCCAGCAACGGACAGGGAAGTGGCAATCAGCCCCAGCATTTT. The encoded protein is CASNGQGSGNQPQHF. V gene TRBV2 combines with J gene TRBJ1-5; 8 bases fit TRBD1. The CDR3 is 15 residues long. Looked up from germline, CDR1 is SNHLY and CDR2 is FYNNEI. Germline trimming cut 7 bases from V and 2 bases from J; bases unmatched to any gene: 7.

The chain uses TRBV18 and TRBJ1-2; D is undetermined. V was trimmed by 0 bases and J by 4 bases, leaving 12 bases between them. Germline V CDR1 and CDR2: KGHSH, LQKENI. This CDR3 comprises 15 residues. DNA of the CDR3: TGTGCCAGCTCACCACCAGGCCAGGAGGCCTATGGCTACACCTTC. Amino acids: CASSPPGQEAYGYTF.

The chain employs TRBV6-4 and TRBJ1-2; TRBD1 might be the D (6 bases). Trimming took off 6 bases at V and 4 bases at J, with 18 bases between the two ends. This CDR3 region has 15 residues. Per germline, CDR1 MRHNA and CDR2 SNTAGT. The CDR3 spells CASRPQFQGIYGYTF. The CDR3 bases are TGTGCCAGCAGGCCACAATTTCAGGGGATCTATGGCTACACCTTC.

CDR3 region: CASSSDETGPNEQFF. The CDR3 DNA reads TGTGCCAGCAGCTCTGACGAGACAGGGCCCAATGAGCAGTTCTTC. V usage is TRBV12-1 and J usage is TRBJ2-1; the table's D call TRBD1 went unverified against the DNA. TRBV12-1 constitutes a pseudogene. The length of the CDR3 is 15 residues.

CDR3 amino acids: CASRTGDQPQHF. CDR3 coding DNA: TGTGCCAGCAGAACAGGGGACCAGCCCCAGCATTTT. The chain is built from TRBV6-6 and TRBJ1-5; TRBD1 matches 7 bases. Germline assignment: CDR1 MNHNY and CDR2 SVGAGI (reference sequence). This CDR3 comprises 12 residues. After removal of 6 bases from V and 7 bases from J, the junction contained 3 bases not matched to a gene.

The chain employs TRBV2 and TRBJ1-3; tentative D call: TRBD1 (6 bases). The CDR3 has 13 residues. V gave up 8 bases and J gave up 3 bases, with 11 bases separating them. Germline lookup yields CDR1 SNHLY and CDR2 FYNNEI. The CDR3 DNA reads TGTGCCAGCGCATACAGGGATGGAAACACCATATATTTT. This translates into CASAYRDGNTIYF.

Here the CDR3 DNA reads TGCGCCAGCAGCCACGGACTAGCGGTGGGACTAATCACAGATACGCAGTATTTT. It specifies CASSHGLAVGLITDTQYF. This chain connects TRBV4-3 to TRBJ2-3; 10 nucleotides line up with TRBD2. The CDR3 totals 18 residues. Germline values: CDR1 LGHNA, CDR2 YSLEER. The V segment lost 3 bases and the J segment 2 bases; nucleotides outside the gene matches: 11.

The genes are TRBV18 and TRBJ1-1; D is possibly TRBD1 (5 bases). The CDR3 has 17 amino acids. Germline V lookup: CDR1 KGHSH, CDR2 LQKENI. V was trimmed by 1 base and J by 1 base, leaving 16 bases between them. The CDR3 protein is CASSPRGKAGGNTEAFF. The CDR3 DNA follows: TGTGCCAGCTCACCACGGGGAAAGGCCGGGGGGAACACTGAAGCTTTCTTT.

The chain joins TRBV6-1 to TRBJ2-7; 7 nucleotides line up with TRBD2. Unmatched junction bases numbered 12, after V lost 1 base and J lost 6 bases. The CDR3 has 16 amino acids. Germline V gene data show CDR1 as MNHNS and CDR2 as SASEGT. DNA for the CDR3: TGTGCCAGCAGTGAAGTCAGGTGGGGGGGTCGACCCGAGCAGTACTTC. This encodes CASSEVRWGGRPEQYF.

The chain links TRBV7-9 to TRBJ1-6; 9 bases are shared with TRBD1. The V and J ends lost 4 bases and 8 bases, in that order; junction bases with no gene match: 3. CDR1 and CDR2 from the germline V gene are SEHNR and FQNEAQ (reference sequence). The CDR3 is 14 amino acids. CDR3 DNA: TGTGCCAGCAGCTCGACAGGGGGGGATTCACCCCTCCACTTT. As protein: CASSSTGGDSPLHF. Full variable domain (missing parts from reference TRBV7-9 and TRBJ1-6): DTGVSQNPRHKITKRGQNVTFRCDPISEHNRLYWYRQTLGQGPEFLTYFQNEAQLEKSRLLSDRFSAERPKGSFSTLEIQRTEQGDSAMYLCASSSTGGDSPLHFGNGTRLTVT.

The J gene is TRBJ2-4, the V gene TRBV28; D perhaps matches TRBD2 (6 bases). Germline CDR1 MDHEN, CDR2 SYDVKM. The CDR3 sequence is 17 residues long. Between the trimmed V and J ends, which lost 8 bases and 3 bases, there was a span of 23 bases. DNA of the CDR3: TGTGCCAGCGAGACTACGGCGGCGGGAACAAACAAAAACATTCAGTACTTC. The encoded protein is CASETTAAGTNKNIQYF.

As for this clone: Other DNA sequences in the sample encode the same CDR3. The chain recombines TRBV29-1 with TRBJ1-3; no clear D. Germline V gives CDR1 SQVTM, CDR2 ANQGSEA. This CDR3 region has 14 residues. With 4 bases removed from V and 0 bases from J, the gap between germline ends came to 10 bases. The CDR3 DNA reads TGCAGCGTTGCGACCGGGAACTCTGGAAACACCATATATTTT. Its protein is CSVATGNSGNTIYF.

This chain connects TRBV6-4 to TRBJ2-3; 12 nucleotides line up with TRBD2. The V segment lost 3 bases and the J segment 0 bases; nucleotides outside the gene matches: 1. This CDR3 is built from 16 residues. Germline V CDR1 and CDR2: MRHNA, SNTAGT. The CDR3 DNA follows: TGTGCCAGCAGTGAACTAGCGGGAGGTAGCACAGATACGCAGTATTTT. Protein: CASSELAGGSTDTQYF.

CDR3 in amino acids: CSVESATDTQYF. For the CDR3, the DNA is TGCAGCGTTGAATCAGCGACAGATACGCAGTATTTT. This chain joins TRBV29-1 and TRBJ2-3, with D unresolved. Deletions cut 2 bases from V and 3 bases from J, with 6 bases between. Per germline, CDR1 SQVTM and CDR2 ANQGSEA. This CDR3 is built from 12 residues.

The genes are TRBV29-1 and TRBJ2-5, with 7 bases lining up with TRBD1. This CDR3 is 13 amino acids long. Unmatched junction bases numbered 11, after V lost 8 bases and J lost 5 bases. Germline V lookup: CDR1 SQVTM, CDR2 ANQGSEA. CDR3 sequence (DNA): TGCAGCCTAACCGGGACAGTCGATGAGACCCAGTACTTC. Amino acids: CSLTGTVDETQYF.

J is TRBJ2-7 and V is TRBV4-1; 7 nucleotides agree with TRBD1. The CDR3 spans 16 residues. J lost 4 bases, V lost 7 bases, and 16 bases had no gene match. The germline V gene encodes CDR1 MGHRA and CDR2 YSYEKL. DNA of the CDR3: TGCGCCAGCAAGGGGACAGCCGAGAACCTTACTTACGAGCAGTACTTC. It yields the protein CASKGTAENLTYEQYF.

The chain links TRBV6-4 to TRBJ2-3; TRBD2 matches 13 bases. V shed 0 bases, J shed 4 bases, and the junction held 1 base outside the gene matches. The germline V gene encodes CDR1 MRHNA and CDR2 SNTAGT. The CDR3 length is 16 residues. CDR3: CASSDSTSGGADTQYF. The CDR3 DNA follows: TGTGCCAGCAGTGACTCTACTAGCGGGGGGGCAGATACGCAGTATTTT.

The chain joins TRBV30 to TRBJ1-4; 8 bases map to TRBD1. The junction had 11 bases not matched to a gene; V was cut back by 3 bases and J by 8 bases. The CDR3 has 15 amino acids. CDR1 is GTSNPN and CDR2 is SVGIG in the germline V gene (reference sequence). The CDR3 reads CAWSGGQGGGEKLFF. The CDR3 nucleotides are TGTGCCTGGAGCGGTGGACAGGGAGGAGGGGAAAAACTGTTTTTT.

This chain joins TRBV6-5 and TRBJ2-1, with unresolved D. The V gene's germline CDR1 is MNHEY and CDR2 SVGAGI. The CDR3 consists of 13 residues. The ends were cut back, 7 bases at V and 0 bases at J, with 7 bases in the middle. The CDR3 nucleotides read TGTGCCAGCACCGAGGACTCCTACAATGAGCAGTTCTTC. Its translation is CASTEDSYNEQFF.

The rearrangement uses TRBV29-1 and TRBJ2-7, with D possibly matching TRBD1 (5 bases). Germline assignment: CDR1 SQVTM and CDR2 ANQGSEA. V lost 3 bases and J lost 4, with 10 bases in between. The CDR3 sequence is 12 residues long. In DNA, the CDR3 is TGCAGCGTTGAGGGCAGGGCGTACGAGCAGTACTTC. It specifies CSVEGRAYEQYF.

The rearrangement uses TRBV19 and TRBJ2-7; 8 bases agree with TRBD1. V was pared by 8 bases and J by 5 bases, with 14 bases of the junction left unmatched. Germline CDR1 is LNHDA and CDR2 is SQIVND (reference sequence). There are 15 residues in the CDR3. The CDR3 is CASSLTGTGGHEQYF. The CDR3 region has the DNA TGTGCCAGTTCCCTTACCGGGACAGGTGGCCACGAGCAGTACTTC.